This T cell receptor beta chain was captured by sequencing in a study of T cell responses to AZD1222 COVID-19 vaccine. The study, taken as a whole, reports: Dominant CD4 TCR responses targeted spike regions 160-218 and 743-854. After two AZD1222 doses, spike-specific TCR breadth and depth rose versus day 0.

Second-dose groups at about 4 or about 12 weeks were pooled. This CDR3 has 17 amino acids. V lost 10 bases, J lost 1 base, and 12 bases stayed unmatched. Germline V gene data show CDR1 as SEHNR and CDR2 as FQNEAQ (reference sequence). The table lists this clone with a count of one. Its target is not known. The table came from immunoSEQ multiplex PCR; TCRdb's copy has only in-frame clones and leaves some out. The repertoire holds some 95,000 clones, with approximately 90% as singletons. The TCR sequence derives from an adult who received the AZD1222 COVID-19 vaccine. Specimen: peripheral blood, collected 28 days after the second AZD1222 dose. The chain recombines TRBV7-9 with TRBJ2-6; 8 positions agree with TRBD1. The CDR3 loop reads CATTRGRHGSGANVLTF. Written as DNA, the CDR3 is TGTGCCACGACCAGGGGGCGACATGGTTCTGGGGCCAACGTCCTGACTTTC.